This passage covers 30 T cell receptor beta chains from one sample sequenced in a study of blood T cell repertoires in COVID-19. Sequencing was performed with immunoSEQ multiplex PCR; in TCRdb, only in-frame clones are kept and a portion is missing. The sample lists about 49,000 clones; over 90% were seen once. The sample comprised peripheral blood. These receptor sequences come from a man aged 55 to 70 with COVID-19, enrolled during active disease.

The rearrangement links TRBV5-4 to TRBJ2-7; TRBD1 matches 8 bases. Unmatched junction bases numbered 9, after V lost 2 bases and J lost 2 bases. Germline V lookup: CDR1 SGHNT, CDR2 YYREEE (reference sequence). The CDR3 consists of 16 residues. The CDR3 bases are TGTGCCAGCAGCTTCGGAGGTACAGGGGGAGCCTACGAGCAGTACTTC. The encoded protein is CASSFGGTGGAYEQYF. The entire variable domain, with the rest obtained from reference TRBV5-4 and TRBJ2-7, is as follows: ETGVTQSPTHLIKTRGQQVTLRCSSQSGHNTVSWYQQALGQGPQFIFQYYREEENGRGNFPPRFSGLQFPNYSSELNVNALELDDSALYLCASSFGGTGGAYEQYFGPGTRLTVT.

CDR3 sequence (DNA): TGTGCCAGCAGTCCCAGGGGGCTGGGTCAGCCCCAGCATTTT. This encodes CASSPRGLGQPQHF. The rearrangement joins TRBV6-5 to TRBJ1-5, with 8 nucleotides matching TRBD1. The junction had 6 bases not matched to a gene; V was cut back by 5 bases and J by 6 bases. The CDR3 runs 14 residues. The germline V gene has CDR1 MNHEY and CDR2 SVGAGI.

This chain connects TRBV19 to TRBJ1-5; D perhaps matches TRBD1 (6 bases). Trimming removed 2 bases at V and 2 bases at J, with 7 bases between. The length of the CDR3 is 14 residues. Germline CDR1 reads LNHDA; CDR2 reads SQIVND (reference sequence). The CDR3 coding sequence is TGTGCCAGTAGTATAAGACAGGGCAATCAGCCCCAGCATTTT. Its translation is CASSIRQGNQPQHF.

The chain combines TRBV25-1 with TRBJ1-2; D unresolved. Between the trimmed V and J ends, which lost 4 bases and 2 bases, there was a span of 11 bases. Germline loops: CDR1 MGHDK, CDR2 SYGVNS. The CDR3 runs to 14 residues. This CDR3 reads CASSGHGSNYGYTF. CDR3 DNA sequence: TGTGCCAGCAGTGGCCACGGGTCCAACTATGGCTACACCTTC.

V and J are TRBV5-1 and TRBJ1-1; 7 bases agree with TRBD1. With V trimmed by 0 bases and J by 1 base, 6 bases remained unmatched. The CDR3 is 16 amino acids. CDR1 is SGHRS, CDR2 YFSETQ, per germline. For the CDR3, the DNA is TGCGCCAGCAGCTTGGCCGATAGGGGGCGGAACACTGAAGCTTTCTTT. This codes for CASSLADRGRNTEAFF.

This chain links TRBV5-1 with TRBJ2-5; D may be TRBD2 (6 bases). Germline V lookup: CDR1 SGHRS, CDR2 YFSETQ. Trimming left V 4 bases short and J 4 bases short, with 23 bases between. This CDR3 contains 17 residues. For the CDR3, the DNA is TGCGCCAGCAGCACAATCACATCGGCGGGACGGCGAGAGACCCAGTACTTC. It encodes CASSTITSAGRRETQYF.

Only one count was recorded for this clone. This chain links TRBV6-1 with TRBJ1-6, with TRBD1 as a possible D gene (6 bases). The germline V gene encodes CDR1 MNHNS and CDR2 SASEGT. V was pared by 2 bases and J by 7 bases, with 18 bases between. The CDR3 runs to 17 residues. CDR3 sequence (DNA): TGTGCCAGCAGTGAATCTCTGGCTGCACAGGGCAATTCACCCCTCCACTTT. It encodes CASSESLAAQGNSPLHF.

The V and J genes are TRBV20-1 and TRBJ2-2; D may be TRBD2 (6 bases). Trimming pared 3 bases from V and 3 bases from J, leaving 17 bases between. There are 16 residues in the CDR3. Germline V gene lookup returns CDR1 DFQATT and CDR2 SNEGSKA (reference sequence). As DNA, the CDR3 is TGCAGTGCTAGTAAGTTAGCGGAGGAGGACACCGGGGAGCTGTTTTTT. It encodes CSASKLAEEDTGELFF.

The chain joins TRBV4-1 to TRBJ2-3, with 7 bases aligning to TRBD1. The CDR3 has 15 amino acids. Germline V gene sequence: CDR1 MGHRA, CDR2 YSYEKL. The J segment lost 5 bases and the V segment lost 0 bases, leaving 5 bases of the junction unmatched. The CDR3 spells CASSQDTGAGDTQYF. The CDR3 nucleotides are TGCGCCAGCAGCCAAGATACAGGGGCCGGAGATACGCAGTATTTT.

V usage is TRBV19 and J usage is TRBJ1-6; no clear D gene. The length of the CDR3 is 12 residues. Germline lookup yields CDR1 LNHDA and CDR2 SQIVND (reference sequence). The V gene lost 9 bases and the J gene lost 6 bases, with 9 bases spanning the gap. CDR3 sequence (DNA): TGTGCCAGCCAAGAGATTAATTCACCCCTCCACTTT. It is translated as CASQEINSPLHF.

The rearrangement links TRBV2 to TRBJ1-2, with D perhaps TRBD1 (6 bases). Germline CDR1 and CDR2: SNHLY and FYNNEI. The CDR3 length is 13 residues. V was trimmed by 6 bases and J by 1 base, leaving 9 bases between them. In DNA form, the CDR3 reads TGTGCCAGCAGCTCGGACAGTAACTATGGCTACACCTTC. Translation gives CASSSDSNYGYTF.

The chain links TRBV7-3 to TRBJ1-1; 10 bases line up with TRBD1. Trimming cost V 4 bases and J 5 bases; bases outside gene matches: 7. Germline CDR1 reads SGHTA; CDR2 reads FQGTGA. The CDR3 has 15 amino acids. The CDR3 region has the DNA TGTGCCAGCAGCTCCCCCGGGACAGGGGATACTGAAGCTTTCTTT. This gives the protein CASSSPGTGDTEAFF.

The rearrangement uses TRBV10-3 and TRBJ1-4; D possibly corresponds to TRBD1 (5 bases). The CDR3 is 9 amino acids. V was cut by 9 bases and J by 13 bases, with 9 bases left in between. Germline CDR1 ENHRY, CDR2 SYGVKD. This CDR3 is CAIDQGLFF. CDR3 in DNA: TGTGCCATTGACCAGGGACTGTTTTTT.

The chain couples TRBV4-3 to TRBJ2-2; TRBD2 agrees at 9 bases. CDR3 length equals 14 residues. CDR1 is LGHNA and CDR2 is YSLEER in the germline V gene. V lost 9 bases, J lost 4 bases, and 6 bases stayed unmatched. The CDR3 loop reads CASGREGGTGELFF. The CDR3 bases are TGCGCCAGTGGGCGGGAGGGGGGCACCGGGGAGCTGTTTTTT.

The rearrangement links TRBV2 to TRBJ1-3; tentatively, D is TRBD1 (6 bases). The CDR3 contains 14 residues. V was trimmed by 8 bases and J by 0 bases, leaving 11 bases between them. CDR1 SNHLY and CDR2 FYNNEI come from the germline V gene. CDR3 protein: CASADSNSGNTIYF. In nucleotides, the CDR3 is TGTGCCAGCGCGGACAGCAACTCTGGAAACACCATATATTTT. Drawing the rest from reference TRBV2 and TRBJ1-3, the complete variable domain is EPEVTQTPSHQVTQMGQEVILRCVPISNHLYFYWYRQILGQKVEFLVSFYNNEISEKSEIFDDQFSVERPDGSNFTLKIRSTKLEDSAMYFCASADSNSGNTIYFGEGSWLTVV.

J is TRBJ2-3 and V is TRBV10-3; the D gene is possibly TRBD2 (7 bases). Between the trimmed V and J ends, which lost 2 bases and 0 bases, there was a span of 12 bases. Per germline, CDR1 ENHRY and CDR2 SYGVKD. The CDR3 runs 16 residues. The CDR3 DNA sequence: TGTGCCATCAGTGAGACGGCGGGGGCAAGCACAGATACGCAGTATTTT. Its translation: CAISETAGASTDTQYF.

The rearrangement joins TRBV18 to TRBJ1-3; the D is unclear. The CDR3 is made up of 16 amino acids. The V gene lost 0 bases and the J gene lost 0 bases, with 9 bases spanning the gap. CDR1 and CDR2 (germline): KGHSH, LQKENI. The CDR3 reads CASSPPWPSSGNTIYF. Here the CDR3 DNA reads TGTGCCAGCTCACCACCTTGGCCTAGCTCTGGAAACACCATATATTTT.

The chain uses TRBV19 and TRBJ1-3; TRBD1 might be the D (6 bases). The V gene lost 2 bases and the J gene lost 2 bases, with 10 bases spanning the gap. Germline V lookup: CDR1 LNHDA, CDR2 SQIVND (reference sequence). CDR3 size: 15 residues. The CDR3 region is CASSILQGTGNTIYF. CDR3 DNA: TGTGCCAGTAGTATATTACAGGGAACTGGAAACACCATATATTTT.

This chain uses TRBV19 with TRBJ2-1, with 9 bases matching TRBD2. V lost 4 bases to trimming and J lost 7 bases; unmatched junction nucleotides: 11. This CDR3 has 16 amino acids. Germline lookup yields CDR1 LNHDA and CDR2 SQIVND (reference sequence). In nucleotides, the CDR3 is TGTGCCAGTAGTACTCACTCTAGCGGGGTGATAAATGAGCAGTTCTTC. Amino acid sequence: CASSTHSSGVINEQFF.

CDR3 sequence: CASSPRTLLTGNTIYF. Here the CDR3 DNA reads TGTGCCAGCAGCCCCCGGACACTCCTTACTGGAAACACCATATATTTT. The chain has TRBV13 and TRBJ1-3, with D possibly being TRBD1 (5 bases). Germline loops: CDR1 PRHDT, CDR2 FYEKMQ (reference sequence). The ends were cut back, 5 bases at V and 2 bases at J, with 16 bases in the middle. The CDR3 contains 16 residues.

This clone was seen only a few times. V gene TRBV4-2 combines with J gene TRBJ1-4, with 8 bases matching TRBD1. Germline V gives CDR1 LGHNA, CDR2 YNFKEQ. V shed 0 bases, J shed 8 bases, and the junction held 8 bases outside the gene matches. This CDR3 contains 16 residues. CDR3 DNA: TGTGCCAGCAGCCAAGATGACGGGACAGGATGGGAAAAACTGTTTTTT. It translates to CASSQDDGTGWEKLFF.

The chain has TRBV18 and TRBJ2-7; D is possibly TRBD2 (5 bases). Germline V gene data show CDR1 as KGHSH and CDR2 as LQKENI. The CDR3 loop spans 15 amino acids. Trimming left V 2 bases short and J 3 bases short, with 14 bases between. The CDR3 DNA is TGTGCCAGCTCACCAGGCCAGGACTCTCTCTACGAGCAGTACTTC. This sequence encodes CASSPGQDSLYEQYF.

The V and J genes are TRBV5-1 and TRBJ1-2; D gene ambiguous. The germline V gene has CDR1 SGHRS and CDR2 YFSETQ. This CDR3 is built from 14 residues. The germline V and J ends were trimmed by 2 bases and 4 bases, with 12 bases remaining between them. CDR3 sequence (DNA): TGCGCCAGCAGCTTTGAGGGTTCCATCTATGGCTACACCTTC. This codes for CASSFEGSIYGYTF. The full variable domain, with the rest looked up from reference TRBV5-1 and TRBJ1-2, is KAGVTQTPRYLIKTRGQQVTLSCSPISGHRSVSWYQQTPGQGLQFLFEYFSETQRNKGNFPGRFSGRQFSNSRSEMNVSTLELGDSALYLCASSFEGSIYGYTFGSGTRLTVV.

The chain couples TRBV11-2 to TRBJ2-2; D is uncertain. Germline CDR1 reads SGHAT; CDR2 reads FQNNGV. The CDR3 runs to 14 residues. The ends were cut back, 3 bases at V and 2 bases at J, with 7 bases in the middle. The DNA for the CDR3 is TGTGCCAGCAGCTTGGTCGGTAACACCGGGGAGCTGTTTTTT. Protein product: CASSLVGNTGELFF. The entire variable domain, with the rest obtained from reference TRBV11-2 and TRBJ2-2, is as follows: EAGVAQSPRYKIIEKRQSVAFWCNPISGHATLYWYQQILGQGPKLLIQFQNNGVVDDSQLPKDRFSAERLKGVDSTLKIQPAKLEDSAVYLCASSLVGNTGELFFGEGSRLTVL.

The chain is built from TRBV6-5 and TRBJ1-3, with D unclear. This CDR3 has 15 residues. Germline V gives CDR1 MNHEY, CDR2 SVGAGI. The V gene lost 1 base and the J gene lost 4 bases, with 11 bases spanning the gap. The CDR3 reads CASSYLSPRGNTIYF. The CDR3 nucleotides read TGTGCCAGCAGTTACTTATCCCCCCGGGGAAACACCATATATTTT.

The gene calls are TRBV15 and TRBJ1-5; D possibly corresponds to TRBD1 (6 bases). Deletions cut 0 bases from V and 3 bases from J, with 15 bases between. There are 17 residues in the CDR3. The germline V gene encodes CDR1 LNHNV and CDR2 YYDKDF (reference sequence). CDR3 DNA sequence: TGTGCCACCAGCAGAGATTTAGGCAGGGGAGCCAATCAGCCCCAGCATTTT. Protein product: CATSRDLGRGANQPQHF.

The V call is TRBV19, the J call TRBJ2-7; maybe TRBD1 (6 bases). V was shortened by 3 bases and J by 0 bases, with 9 bases between the two germline ends. The germline gives CDR1 LNHDA, CDR2 SQIVND (reference sequence). CDR3 size: 14 residues. The CDR3 region has the DNA TGTGCCAGTAGTATGGGGGCCCTCTCCTACGAGCAGTACTTC. Amino acids: CASSMGALSYEQYF.

The rearrangement joins TRBV30 to TRBJ2-7; possible D gene TRBD1, 6 bases. The CDR3 runs 15 residues. V lost 2 bases, J lost 2 bases, and 16 bases lay in between. Germline V gives CDR1 GTSNPN, CDR2 SVGIG (reference sequence). CDR3 residues: CAWSTLGDTPYEQYF. The CDR3 DNA reads as TGTGCCTGGAGTACGCTCGGGGACACTCCCTACGAGCAGTACTTC.

The chain carries TRBV4-1 and TRBJ2-1; 14 nucleotides match TRBD2. The CDR3 runs to 18 residues. V lost 0 bases, J lost 8 bases, and 9 bases stayed unmatched. Per the germline V gene, CDR1 is MGHRA and CDR2 is YSYEKL. The CDR3 loop reads CASSQDSWGLAGVYEQFF. CDR3 bases: TGCGCCAGCAGCCAAGATAGTTGGGGACTAGCGGGAGTCTATGAGCAGTTCTTC.

This chain links TRBV28 with TRBJ1-2; D may be TRBD1 (5 bases). Germline V CDR1 and CDR2: MDHEN, SYDVKM. With 7 bases removed from V and 14 bases from J, the gap between germline ends came to 20 bases. CDR3 length equals 12 residues. The CDR3 bases are TGTGCCAGCACAGTCCCATTAGGGGTCTGTACCTTC. Translated: CASTVPLGVCTF.